This T cell receptor (beta chain) was documented in a study of blood T cell repertoires in COVID-19. The overall study: Collection of acute and convalescent COVID-19 samples took place in the United States, Italy and Spain.

The CDR3 totals 12 residues. V was pared by 5 bases and J by 4 bases, with 8 bases between. Germline loops: CDR1 MDHEN, CDR2 SYDVKM. TCRdb keeps only in-frame clones here, not all; method: immunoSEQ multiplex PCR. The profile shows about 480,000 clones, 85% to 90% of them singletons. Sequenced material: PBMCs or T cells enriched from blood (not recorded which). This receptor was obtained from a middle-aged woman who had recovered from COVID-19. The chain links TRBV28 to TRBJ1-1; D ambiguous. CDR3 region: CASSLLTTEAFF. CDR3 DNA: TGTGCCAGCAGTCTCCTAACCACTGAAGCTTTCTTT.